This TCR beta chain stems from a study of cytomegalovirus exposure and HLA in healthy donors. Looking at the study overall: It was reported in a later analysis that the same platform had been used for the 120 validation repertoires as for the roughly 710 first-cohort repertoires.

The CDR3 extends over 16 amino acids. V shed 5 bases and J shed 4 bases, with 20 bases lying between them. In germline, CDR1 is SEHNR, CDR2 FQNEAQ (reference sequence). A note on this clone: Its target is unknown.

Study-wide points: CMV antigen specificity of three CMV-associated chains was confirmed in vitro. Published work reported that the classifier diagnosed cytomegalovirus status with high specificity and sensitivity.

Only in-frame clones appear in the TCRdb table, and some are missing; sequencing was by immunoSEQ multiplex PCR. The data hold approximately 150,000 clones, with more than 75% observed a single time. The chain has TRBV7-9 and TRBJ1-2; D might be TRBD1 (6 bases). The sample comprised PBMCs. This receptor was obtained from a woman aged 30 to 39 in good health and CMV-seronegative. The CDR3 protein is CASSPTTGEAIYGYTF. CDR3 coding DNA: TGTGCCAGCAGCCCGACGACAGGAGAAGCTATCTATGGCTACACCTTC.